The clone carrying this TCR beta chain has just a few counts. Its antigen is unknown. At one boundary the junction diverges from the germline segment, which might be a read error. The CDR3 is 13 amino acids. Looked up from germline, CDR1 is MDHEN and CDR2 is SYDVKM. Unique molecular identifiers were built into the TCR beta cDNA libraries. cDNA molecules numbering roughly 0.5 million came from about 1 to 10 million T cells. TCRdb re-derived calls from the PCR reads in MiXCR, one entry per CDR3 protein. Here the sample spans 750,000 to 950,000 distinct CDR3 sequences, under 60% being singletons. This sample is drawn from a study of post-analysis software for immune sequencing data. Study-level points and caveats: There were a few TRBV segments more frequent in patients than controls, and TRBV5-6, TRBV5-1 and TRBV20-1 were among them. Samples from one preparation batch, clustered by F measure, grouped strongly together.

What was sequenced was blood. The clonotype originates from a girl between 5 and 17 years old with multiple sclerosis. The chain has TRBV28 and TRBJ2-1; D is unresolved. CDR3 amino acids: CATSLEQNNEQFF. The DNA of the CDR3 is TGTGCCACCAGTTTAGAACAAAACAATGAGCAGTTCTTC. Looking up the rest from reference TRBV28 and TRBJ2-1 gives the full variable domain: DVKVTQSSRYLVKRTGEKVFLECVQDMDHENMFWYRQDPGLGLRLIYFSYDVKMKEKGDIPEGYSVSREKKERFSLILESASTNQTSMYLCATSLEQNNEQFFGPGTRLTVL.